Described below is a single TCR beta chain sequence and its context. Its antigen remains unidentified. For the second PCR, which ran for about 6 to 12 cycles, a sample-barcoded 5' primer and a J-beta primer mix were used. TCRdb reprocessed the 5' RACE reads via MiXCR and lists one record per CDR3 protein. The table lists 780,000 or so distinct CDR3 sequences, 53% of them singletons. This sample stems from a study of blood T cells in healthy people across ages. General study findings and limits: Across the age range, TCR beta diversity per million T cells fell in a roughly linear way.

Germline V gene data show CDR1 as MNHNY and CDR2 as SVGAGI (reference sequence). V lost 5 bases, J lost 14 bases, and 10 bases stayed unmatched. The CDR3 sequence is 14 residues long. Sample: blood. The chain is built from TRBV6-6 and TRBJ2-1, with TRBD2 matching over 12 bases. The clonotype originates from a man older than 75 in good health. In DNA form, the CDR3 reads TGTGCCAGCAGTACGGGACTAGCGGGTCGGTTGAAGTTCTTC. Residues: CASSTGLAGRLKFF.